Each of the 17 T cell receptor beta chains below was sequenced from the same sample in a study of blood T cell repertoires in COVID-19 (dated by TCRdb to the early 2020s). The receptor library was made with the immunoSEQ multiplex PCR assay. TCRdb carries this immuneACCESS record with in-frame sequences only. Its versions omit some clonotypes, under half of them owing to an unresolved V gene in the studies checked, with the rest unexplained. This sample holds 35,000 to 45,000 clones; roughly 90% were observed only once. Approximately 7.2% of the sample is in the top ten clones. Sequenced input: peripheral blood. The receptors were sampled from a human donor in a cohort sampled during active COVID-19.

This clone occurred a few times. The rearrangement links TRBV7-2 to TRBJ2-3, with D hard to call. The ends were cut back, 4 bases at V and 0 bases at J, with 8 bases in the middle. Germline assignment: CDR1 SGHTA and CDR2 FQGNSA. The CDR3 consists of 14 residues. The CDR3 DNA is TGTGCCAGCAGCTCCACATTTAGCACAGATACGCAGTATTTT. Encoded protein: CASSSTFSTDTQYF.

The chain links TRBV5-1 to TRBJ2-3, with 14 bases fitting TRBD2. CDR3 size: 16 residues. Germline CDR1 SGHRS, CDR2 YFSETQ. Trimming removed 4 bases from V and 1 base from J; junction bases left unmatched: 2. This CDR3 is CASSRGLAGGTDTQYF. CDR3 DNA sequence: TGCGCCAGCAGCCGGGGACTAGCGGGGGGCACAGATACGCAGTATTTT.

Here the CDR3 DNA reads TGTGCCAGCAGCCCCCGACAGGGCGTCCATGAGCAGTTCTTC. Its protein product is CASSPRQGVHEQFF. This chain links TRBV9 with TRBJ2-1; 7 bases map to TRBD1. The germline V gene encodes CDR1 SGDLS and CDR2 YYNGEE. V was clipped by 4 bases and J by 8 bases; unmatched bases: 9. The CDR3 length is 14 residues.

This chain joins TRBV10-3 and TRBJ1-1; no reliable D call. CDR1 ENHRY and CDR2 SYGVKD come from the germline V gene. This CDR3 contains 13 residues. Trimming stripped 5 bases from V and 7 bases from J, with 14 bases between. The CDR3: CAISMKETFEAFF. The CDR3 DNA reads TGTGCCATCAGTATGAAGGAGACTTTTGAAGCTTTCTTT.

V usage is TRBV7-2 and J usage is TRBJ2-3; a possible D gene is TRBD2 (7 bases). Germline values: CDR1 SGHTA, CDR2 FQGNSA. This CDR3 comprises 15 residues. Trimming removed 1 base at V and 8 bases at J, with 16 bases between. The CDR3 sequence: CASSLGGGGARTQYF. CDR3 in DNA: TGTGCCAGCAGCTTAGGTGGAGGGGGGGCCCGTACGCAGTATTTT. Drawing the rest from reference TRBV7-2 and TRBJ2-3, the complete variable domain is GAGVSQSPSNKVTEKGKDVELRCDPISGHTALYWYRQSLGQGLEFLIYFQGNSAPDKSGLPSDRFSAERTGGSVSTLTIQRTQQEDSAVYLCASSLGGGGARTQYFGPGTRLTVL.

The chain joins TRBV9 to TRBJ1-6, with 7 bases aligning to TRBD1. This CDR3 has 14 residues. Looked up from germline, CDR1 is SGDLS and CDR2 is YYNGEE. J gave up 10 bases and V 4 bases, and 8 bases lay outside the gene matches. CDR3 nucleotides: TGTGCCAGCAGCATCGGGACAGAGAGATCACCCCTCCACTTT. Translation: CASSIGTERSPLHF. The full variable domain, rest sourced from reference TRBV9 and TRBJ1-6, is DSGVTQTPKHLITATGQRVTLRCSPRSGDLSVYWYQQSLDQGLQFLIQYYNGEERAKGNILERFSAQQFPDLHSELNLSSLELGDSALYFCASSIGTERSPLHFGNGTRLTVT.

The chain combines TRBV28 with TRBJ1-5, with D possibly TRBD1 on 6 matching bases. Trimming shortened V by 3 bases and J by 6 bases, and 18 bases separated the two germline ends. This CDR3 region has 16 residues. The germline CDR1 and CDR2 sequences are MDHEN and SYDVKM. DNA for the CDR3: TGTGCCAGCAGTTTGTTACAGGGCCTTTCCAGTCAGCCCCAGCATTTT. Translation gives CASSLLQGLSSQPQHF. The full variable domain, its missing parts supplied by reference TRBV28 and TRBJ1-5, is DVKVTQSSRYLVKRTGEKVFLECVQDMDHENMFWYRQDPGLGLRLIYFSYDVKMKEKGDIPEGYSVSREKKERFSLILESASTNQTSMYLCASSLLQGLSSQPQHFGDGTRLSIL.

V is TRBV3-1 (or the pseudogene TRBV3-2) and J is TRBJ2-1; D may be TRBD2 (5 bases). The germline V gene encodes CDR1 LGHDT and CDR2 YNNKEL (reference sequence). Trimming removed 0 bases at V and 9 bases at J, with 21 bases between. The CDR3 is made up of 17 amino acids. CDR3 residues: CASSQDHGGLRPSEQFF. As DNA, the CDR3 is TGTGCCAGCAGCCAAGACCATGGAGGACTCCGACCCTCTGAGCAGTTCTTC.

This clone was counted between two and nine times. V usage is TRBV2 and J usage is TRBJ1-1; D might be TRBD1 (6 bases). The CDR3 loop spans 12 amino acids. Trimming removed 8 bases from V and 5 bases from J, with 12 bases in between. Germline V gene lookup returns CDR1 SNHLY and CDR2 FYNNEI. The DNA of the CDR3 is TGTGCCAGCGTGCAGGGGAGAACTGAAGCTTTCTTT. Protein sequence: CASVQGRTEAFF.

The chain carries TRBV7-9 and TRBJ2-3; TRBD1 is a possible D gene (6 bases). The germline CDR1 and CDR2 sequences are SEHNR and FQNEAQ (reference sequence). The CDR3 covers 16 residues. The V and J ends lost 5 bases and 4 bases respectively, with 19 bases between them. The CDR3 loop reads CASSPRSRGRADTQYF. The CDR3 nucleotides read TGTGCCAGCAGCCCGAGGAGCAGGGGCCGAGCAGATACGCAGTATTTT.

The CDR3 region has the DNA TGTGCCAGCAGCCGGACTCAAGAGACCCAGTACTTC. Protein: CASSRTQETQYF. The chain couples TRBV7-9 to TRBJ2-5, with D perhaps matching TRBD2 (5 bases). V lost 5 bases, J lost 2 bases, and 6 bases lay in between. The CDR3 totals 12 residues. Germline V gives CDR1 SEHNR, CDR2 FQNEAQ (reference sequence).

The J gene is TRBJ1-6, the V gene TRBV7-9; D not resolved. V was trimmed by 3 bases and J by 0 bases, leaving 9 bases between them. Germline lookup yields CDR1 SEHNR and CDR2 FQNEAQ (reference sequence). The CDR3 runs 16 residues. The CDR3, as DNA: TGTGCCAGCAGCTTGGGTACTATCTCCTATAATTCACCCCTCCACTTT. Protein product: CASSLGTISYNSPLHF. The whole variable domain, filled in from reference TRBV7-9 and TRBJ1-6, reads DTGVSQNPRHKITKRGQNVTFRCDPISEHNRLYWYRQTLGQGPEFLTYFQNEAQLEKSRLLSDRFSAERPKGSFSTLEIQRTEQGDSAMYLCASSLGTISYNSPLHFGNGTRLTVT.

In nucleotides, the CDR3 is TGTGCCAGCAGCCCGGGACTAGCGGACTACGAGCAGTACTTC. Translating gives CASSPGLADYEQYF. This chain uses TRBV9 with TRBJ2-7; 11 nucleotides agree with TRBD2. The CDR3 has 14 amino acids. V dropped 4 bases and J dropped 3; count of bases not matched to a gene: 3. CDR1 is SGDLS, CDR2 YYNGEE, per germline.

The chain couples TRBV5-1 to TRBJ2-7, with D hard to call. The CDR3 is 14 amino acids. Trimming left V 0 bases short and J 0 bases short, with 7 bases between. Germline loops: CDR1 SGHRS, CDR2 YFSETQ. Here the CDR3 reads CASSLDQSSYEQYF. The DNA for the CDR3 is TGCGCCAGCAGCTTGGACCAGTCCTCCTACGAGCAGTACTTC. Complete variable domain (other parts from reference TRBV5-1 and TRBJ2-7): KAGVTQTPRYLIKTRGQQVTLSCSPISGHRSVSWYQQTPGQGLQFLFEYFSETQRNKGNFPGRFSGRQFSNSRSEMNVSTLELGDSALYLCASSLDQSSYEQYFGPGTRLTVT.

The CDR3 DNA reads as TGTGCCAGTAGTATCAGTAGGAGGACAGGGGTTCTCTATGGCTACACCTTC. It codes for CASSISRRTGVLYGYTF. J is TRBJ1-2 and V is TRBV19, with TRBD1 identical over 9 bases. The CDR3 length is 17 residues. Trimming cost V 3 bases and J 4 bases; bases outside gene matches: 12. Germline-derived CDR1 and CDR2 are LNHDA and SQIVND (reference sequence). The whole variable domain, remainder taken from reference TRBV19 and TRBJ1-2, is DGGITQSPKYLFRKEGQNVTLSCEQNLNHDAMYWYRQDPGQGLRLIYYSQIVNDFQKGDIAEGYSVSREKKESFPLTVTSAQKNPTAFYLCASSISRRTGVLYGYTFGSGTRLTVV.

The CDR3 region is CASSFSLAGPSNEQFF. DNA of the CDR3: TGTGCCAGCAGCTTTTCTCTAGCGGGTCCCTCCAATGAGCAGTTCTTC. The chain combines TRBV11-3 with TRBJ2-1, with 8 bases lining up with TRBD2. The CDR3 sequence is 16 residues long. CDR1 is SGHNT, CDR2 YENEEA, per germline. With V trimmed by 3 bases and J by 6 bases, 10 bases remained unmatched.

The gene calls are TRBV5-6 and TRBJ2-2; possible D gene TRBD1, 5 bases. The CDR3 is 12 residues long. Trimming took 2 bases from V and 7 from J, leaving 6 bases between them. Germline V gives CDR1 SGHDT, CDR2 YYEEEE. CDR3 sequence (DNA): TGTGCCAGCAGCTTCCAGGGCGGGGAGCTGTTTTTT. The encoded protein is CASSFQGGELFF.